The 27 T cell receptor beta chains listed next were all sequenced from one sample in a study of monozygotic twins with inflammatory bowel disease. TCRdb reanalyzed the 5' RACE reads and collapses them to one entry per CDR3 protein, without DNA. This sample lists 400,000 or so distinct CDR3 sequences; its ten largest clones have 2% to 3%. Specimen: blood. These TCRs come from a human donor with ulcerative colitis or Crohn's disease, or a healthy co-twin of an affected twin (not recorded which).

The V gene is TRBV28, the J gene TRBJ2-7; TCRdb picks TRBD1, but there is no DNA to check that call. Germline V gives CDR1 MDHEN, CDR2 SYDVKM. There are 14 residues in the CDR3. The chain's CDR3 is CASSLPQATYEQYF.

This chain joins TRBV27 and TRBJ2-1; TCRdb's D call, TRBD2, is unchecked because there is no DNA. Per the germline V gene, CDR1 is MNHEY and CDR2 is SMNVEV (reference sequence). The CDR3 covers 18 residues. The CDR3 is CASSLMLAGVHGVNEQFF.

This chain links TRBV5-6 with TRBJ2-7; TCRdb calls TRBD2, which cannot be checked without DNA. Germline V lookup: CDR1 SGHDT, CDR2 YYEEEE. This CDR3 spans 15 amino acids. The CDR3: CASSVTGGRGYEQYF. The full variable domain, with the rest looked up from reference TRBV5-6 and TRBJ2-7, is DAGVTQSPTHLIKTRGQQVTLRCSPKSGHDTVSWYQQALGQGPQFIFQYYEEEERQRGNFPDRFSGHQFPNYSSELNVNALLLGDSALYLCASSVTGGRGYEQYFGPGTRLTVT.

V and J are TRBV29-1 and TRBJ2-7; TCRdb proposes TRBD1, but this gene call is untestable without DNA. Germline loops: CDR1 SQVTM, CDR2 ANQGSEA. The CDR3 spans 13 residues. CDR3 loop: CSVADRGRNEQYF.

V gene TRBV4-2 combines with J gene TRBJ2-5; the D call of TRBD2 rests on TCRdb alone, since no DNA is present to check it. Germline lookup yields CDR1 LGHNA and CDR2 YNFKEQ. The CDR3 runs to 14 residues. The CDR3 protein is CASSAGASGETQYF.

The chain has TRBV20-1 and TRBJ2-7. CDR3 length equals 14 residues. The germline CDR1 and CDR2 sequences are DFQATT and SNEGSKA (reference sequence). CDR3 loop: CSALNAQQFYEQYF.

The chain joins TRBV12-3 or TRBV12-4 to TRBJ1-5; TCRdb returns TRBD1, unconfirmable since there is no DNA. This CDR3 is 13 amino acids long. CDR3 sequence reads: CASRESGNQPQHF.

The chain couples TRBV7-2 to TRBJ1-5; TCRdb indicates TRBD1, and absent DNA this call remains unverified. CDR3 length equals 14 residues. Germline assignment: CDR1 SGHTA and CDR2 FQGNSA. CDR3 loop: CASSFQGSNQPQHF.

The V and J genes are TRBV30 and TRBJ2-3; the TCRdb D gene call, TRBD2, has no DNA to confirm it. The germline CDR1 and CDR2 sequences are GTSNPN and SVGIG (reference sequence). CDR3 length: 15 residues. Here the CDR3 reads CARTGGQQLTDTQYF.

J is TRBJ1-5 and V is TRBV6-5; no DNA is available, so the TRBD1 call from TCRdb remains unchecked. Germline lookup yields CDR1 MNHEY and CDR2 SVGAGI. The CDR3 extends over 18 amino acids. The CDR3 protein is CASSFRRQGGDSNQPQHF.

The J gene is TRBJ1-6, the V gene TRBV20-1; the D gene TCRdb calls, TRBD1, cannot be checked with no DNA. This CDR3 has 16 amino acids. Germline loops: CDR1 DFQATT, CDR2 SNEGSKA (reference sequence). The CDR3 reads CSAREGNRGQNSPLHF.

V is TRBV29-1 and J is TRBJ2-7; the TRBD1 assignment by TCRdb is unverifiable without DNA. The CDR3 spans 13 residues. Per the germline V gene, CDR1 is SQVTM and CDR2 is ANQGSEA. The CDR3 here is CSAGQGAPYEQYF.

The chain carries TRBV18 and TRBJ2-3; lacking DNA, the TRBD1 call made by TCRdb goes unchecked. CDR1 and CDR2 from the germline V gene are KGHSH and LQKENI. The CDR3 spans 13 residues. CDR3 in amino acids: CASSRNQGDTQYF.

The rearrangement uses TRBV20-1 and TRBJ2-3; there is no DNA to check the TCRdb D call of TRBD2. Looked up from germline, CDR1 is DFQATT and CDR2 is SNEGSKA (reference sequence). The CDR3 spans 16 residues. CDR3: CSAYEGVAGVVDTQYF.

The chain carries TRBV6-1 and TRBJ1-1; the TRBD1 assignment by TCRdb is unverifiable without DNA. Germline V gene sequence: CDR1 MNHNS, CDR2 SASEGT. This CDR3 contains 14 residues. Here the CDR3 reads CASTRGGLVTEAFF.

The chain recombines TRBV12-3 or TRBV12-4 with TRBJ2-2. CDR3 length: 13 amino acids. The CDR3 protein is CASSTTLVGELFF.

The J gene is TRBJ2-1, the V gene TRBV12-3 or TRBV12-4; the TCRdb call, TRBD1, lacks DNA for checking. The CDR3 spans 16 residues. CDR3 in amino acids: CASSPTGAGSYNEQFF.

This chain uses TRBV12-3 or TRBV12-4 with TRBJ2-5; no DNA is available, so the TRBD1 call from TCRdb remains unchecked. The CDR3 is 14 residues long. Here the CDR3 reads CASSSPWGRETQYF.

J is TRBJ2-1 and V is TRBV10-3; the D gene TCRdb calls, TRBD1, cannot be checked with no DNA. The CDR3 runs to 16 residues. Per germline, CDR1 ENHRY and CDR2 SYGVKD. CDR3 amino acids: CAISEAGKGAYNEQFF.

The gene calls are TRBV14 and TRBJ2-7. Germline values: CDR1 SGHDN, CDR2 FVKESK. CDR3 length equals 12 residues. The CDR3 here is CASSQVTYEQYF.

The chain combines TRBV7-3 with TRBJ2-7; TCRdb designates TRBD1, a call that cannot be tested without DNA. This CDR3 region has 14 residues. Germline CDR1 reads SGHTA; CDR2 reads FQGTGA. This CDR3 is CASSFGTEPYEQYF.

The chain couples TRBV4-1 to TRBJ1-4. The CDR3 is 17 amino acids. Germline V lookup: CDR1 MGHRA, CDR2 YSYEKL. The CDR3 loop is CASSQEGRIRGGEKLFF.

This chain connects TRBV18 to TRBJ1-5. Germline CDR1 is KGHSH and CDR2 is LQKENI. The CDR3 extends over 13 amino acids. CDR3: CASSESLNQPQHF.

The chain uses TRBV5-1 and TRBJ2-3; TCRdb reports TRBD1, a call that lacks DNA to check it against. This CDR3 region has 14 residues. The V gene's germline CDR1 is SGHRS and CDR2 YFSETQ. The chain's CDR3 is CASSLPTATDTQYF.

The V and J genes are TRBV7-2 and TRBJ2-1; with no DNA, the TCRdb D assignment of TRBD1 cannot be verified. The CDR3 covers 15 residues. Germline V gene lookup returns CDR1 SGHTA and CDR2 FQGNSA. The CDR3 here is CASSPRMRIRNEQFF.

The chain is built from TRBV5-1 and TRBJ1-6. The germline V gene has CDR1 SGHRS and CDR2 YFSETQ. CDR3 length equals 14 residues. This CDR3 is CASSFGDGNSPLHF.

The chain's CDR3 is CASSDGLARNEQFF. This chain joins TRBV5-1 and TRBJ2-1; TCRdb returns TRBD2, unconfirmable since there is no DNA. Germline CDR1 is SGHRS and CDR2 is YFSETQ. The CDR3 is 14 amino acids.